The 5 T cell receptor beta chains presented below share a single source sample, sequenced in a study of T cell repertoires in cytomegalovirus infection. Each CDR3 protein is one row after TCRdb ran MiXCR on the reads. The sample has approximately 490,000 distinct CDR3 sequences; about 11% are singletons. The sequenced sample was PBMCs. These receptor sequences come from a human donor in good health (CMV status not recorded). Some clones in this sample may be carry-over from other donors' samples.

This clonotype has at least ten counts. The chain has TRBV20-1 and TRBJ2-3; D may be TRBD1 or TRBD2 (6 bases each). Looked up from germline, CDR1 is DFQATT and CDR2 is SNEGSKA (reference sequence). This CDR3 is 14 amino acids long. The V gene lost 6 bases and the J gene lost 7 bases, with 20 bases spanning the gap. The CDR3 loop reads CSATGPTGANTQYF. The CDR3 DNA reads TGCAGTGCCACGGGCCCTACGGGGGCAAATACGCAGTATTTT.

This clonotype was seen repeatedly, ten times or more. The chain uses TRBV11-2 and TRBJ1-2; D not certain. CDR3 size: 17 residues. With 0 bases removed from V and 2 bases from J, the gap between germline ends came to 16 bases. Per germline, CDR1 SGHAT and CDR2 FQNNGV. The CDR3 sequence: CASSLDHRPYGNYGYTF. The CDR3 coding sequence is TGTGCCAGCAGCTTAGATCATCGTCCCTACGGGAACTATGGCTACACCTTC.

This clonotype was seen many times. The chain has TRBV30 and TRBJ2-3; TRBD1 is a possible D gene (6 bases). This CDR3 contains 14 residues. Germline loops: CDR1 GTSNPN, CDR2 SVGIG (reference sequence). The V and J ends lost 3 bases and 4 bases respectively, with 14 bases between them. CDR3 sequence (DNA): TGTGCCTGGAGGGGGGCTAGAAGTGCAGATACGCAGTATTTT. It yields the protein CAWRGARSADTQYF. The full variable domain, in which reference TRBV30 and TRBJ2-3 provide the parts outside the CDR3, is SQTIHQWPATLVQPVGSPLSLECTVEGTSNPNLYWYRQAAGRGLQLLFYSVGIGQISSEVPQNLSASRPQDRQFILSSKKLLLSDSGFYLCAWRGARSADTQYFGPGTRLTVL.

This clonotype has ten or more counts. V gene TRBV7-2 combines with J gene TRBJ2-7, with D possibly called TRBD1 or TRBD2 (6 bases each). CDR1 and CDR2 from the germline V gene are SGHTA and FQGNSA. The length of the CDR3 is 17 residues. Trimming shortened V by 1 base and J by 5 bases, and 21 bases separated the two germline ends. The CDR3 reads CASSLGGRLVSPHEQYF. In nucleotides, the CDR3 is TGTGCCAGCAGCTTAGGGGGGCGACTAGTTTCCCCTCACGAGCAGTACTTC.

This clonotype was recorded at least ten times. This CDR3 reads CASSGGPTGAASYEQYF. The CDR3 nucleotides are TGTGCCAGCAGCGGCGGGCCAACAGGGGCGGCATCCTACGAGCAGTACTTC. V and J are TRBV7-9 and TRBJ2-7; 7 nucleotides align to TRBD1. Germline-derived CDR1 and CDR2 are SEHNR and FQNEAQ (reference sequence). This CDR3 region has 17 residues. V lost 5 bases to trimming and J lost 1 base; unmatched junction nucleotides: 14.